This entry describes one T cell receptor (beta chain). Its antigen is undetermined. The data were obtained in a study of CD8 T cells in Susac syndrome. Findings of the study overall: As acknowledged by the study, its TCR sequencing and HLA analysis included a relatively small number of individuals.

Reverse transcription of roughly 0.5 to 1 ug RNA was carried out with random hexamers. The TCR beta CDR3 was amplified by immunoSEQ multiplex PCR across 54 Vbeta, 13 Jbeta. TCRdb re-analysed the immunoSEQ multiplex PCR reads in MiXCR, keeping a single row per CDR3 protein. The top ten clones hold around 0.07% of a sample with about 250,000 distinct CDR3 sequences, roughly 93% of them seen once. Germline V gives CDR1 SGDLS, CDR2 YYNGEE. V lost 4 bases and J lost 7, with 21 bases in between. The CDR3 has 16 residues. The patients who served as multiple sclerosis controls were treatment-naive and had stable or active relapsing-remitting disease that fulfilled the revised McDonald criteria.

V usage is TRBV9 and J usage is TRBJ2-4; D unclear. Sample: CD4+ T cells from PBMCs. The receptor comes from a human donor with multiple sclerosis. CDR3 DNA: TGTGCCAGCAGCTCCTCAATAACGGCCCCATTGAACATTCAGTACTTC. Residues: CASSSSITAPLNIQYF.